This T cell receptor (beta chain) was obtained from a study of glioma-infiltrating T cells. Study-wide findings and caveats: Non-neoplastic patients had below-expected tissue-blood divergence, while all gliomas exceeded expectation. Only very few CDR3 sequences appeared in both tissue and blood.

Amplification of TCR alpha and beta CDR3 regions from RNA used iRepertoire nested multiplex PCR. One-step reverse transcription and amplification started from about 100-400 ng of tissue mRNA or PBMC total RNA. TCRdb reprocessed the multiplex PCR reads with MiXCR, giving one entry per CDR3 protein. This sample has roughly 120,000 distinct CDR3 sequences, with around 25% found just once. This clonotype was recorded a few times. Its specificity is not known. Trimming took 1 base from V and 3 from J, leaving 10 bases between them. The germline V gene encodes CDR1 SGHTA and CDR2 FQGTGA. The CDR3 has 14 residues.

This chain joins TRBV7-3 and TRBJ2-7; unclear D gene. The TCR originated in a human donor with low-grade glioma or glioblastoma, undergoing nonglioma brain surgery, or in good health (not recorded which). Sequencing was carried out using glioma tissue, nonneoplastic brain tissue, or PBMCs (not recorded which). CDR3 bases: TGTGCCAGCAGCTTAAAGGCCAGTAACTACGAGCAGTACTTC. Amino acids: CASSLKASNYEQYF.